This is a list of T cell receptor beta chains from one sample in a study of T cell responses to AZD1222 COVID-19 vaccine. The data were produced by immunoSEQ multiplex PCR, yet TCRdb's version contains in-frame clones alone and is incomplete. The repertoire holds some 130,000 clones, about 90% seen once, with roughly 8.4% in the top ten. Sequencing used peripheral blood, obtained on day 0 of AZD1222 vaccination. These receptors were taken from an adult in good health. The CDR3 runs from the conserved cysteine through the conserved F or W. Each record gives: D gene, J gene, V gene, CDR3 protein, CDR3 DNA. D genes are given only for firm matches.

d_gene: .; j_gene: TRBJ1-1; v_gene: TRBV7-9; CDR3aa: CASSFGSAGVNTEAFF; CDR3nt: TGTGCCAGCAGCTTTGGGTCGGCGGGAGTTAACACTGAAGCTTTCTTT
d_gene: TRBD1; j_gene: TRBJ2-5; v_gene: TRBV6-5; CDR3aa: CASSYPRQGDQETQYF; CDR3nt: TGTGCCAGCAGTTATCCGAGGCAGGGGGACCAAGAGACCCAGTACTTC
d_gene: .; j_gene: TRBJ2-2; v_gene: TRBV9; CDR3aa: CASSVPPAGHTGELFF; CDR3nt: TGTGCCAGCAGCGTCCCCCCAGCGGGACATACCGGGGAGCTGTTTTTT
d_gene: .; j_gene: TRBJ1-2; v_gene: TRBV7-3; CDR3aa: CASSLTSQGGSGGYTF; CDR3nt: TGTGCCAGCAGCTTAACGTCCCAAGGTGGTTCTGGTGGCTACACCTTC
d_gene: TRBD1; j_gene: TRBJ2-1; v_gene: TRBV25-1; CDR3aa: CASSDPTGDNEQFF; CDR3nt: TGTGCCAGCAGTGATCCGACAGGGGACAATGAGCAGTTCTTC
d_gene: .; j_gene: TRBJ2-7; v_gene: TRBV27; CDR3aa: CASSARTHEQYF; CDR3nt: TGTGCCAGCAGTGCCAGGACTCACGAGCAGTACTTC
d_gene: .; j_gene: TRBJ2-2; v_gene: TRBV5-1; CDR3aa: CASSFTPSSGELFF; CDR3nt: TGCGCCAGCAGCTTCACTCCCAGCTCCGGGGAGCTGTTTTTT
d_gene: .; j_gene: TRBJ2-7; v_gene: TRBV7-2; CDR3aa: CASSNYQSSYEQYF; CDR3nt: TGTGCCAGCAGCAACTACCAGAGCTCCTACGAGCAGTACTTC
d_gene: .; j_gene: TRBJ1-3; v_gene: TRBV3-1/TRBV3-2; CDR3aa: CASSQGGNTIYF; CDR3nt: TGTGCCAGCAGCCAAGGGGGAAACACCATATATTTT
d_gene: .; j_gene: TRBJ1-2; v_gene: TRBV7-2; CDR3aa: CASSSGVPGGYGYTF; CDR3nt: TGTGCCAGCAGCTCAGGGGTACCGGGGGGCTATGGCTACACCTTC
d_gene: .; j_gene: TRBJ1-2; v_gene: TRBV15; CDR3aa: CATSREIASYGYTF; CDR3nt: TGTGCCACCAGCAGAGAAATTGCGAGCTATGGCTACACCTTC
d_gene: TRBD2; j_gene: TRBJ2-1; v_gene: TRBV19; CDR3aa: CASTPRSGRNEQFF; CDR3nt: TGTGCCAGTACCCCGAGGAGCGGGAGGAATGAGCAGTTCTTC
d_gene: TRBD1; j_gene: TRBJ2-7; v_gene: TRBV2; CDR3aa: CASSGQGLYEQYF; CDR3nt: TGTGCCAGCAGTGGACAGGGTCTCTACGAGCAGTACTTC
d_gene: TRBD1; j_gene: TRBJ1-1; v_gene: TRBV6-5; CDR3aa: CASTLTGGAGTEAFF; CDR3nt: TGTGCCAGCACCCTGACAGGGGGGGCGGGCACTGAAGCTTTCTTT
d_gene: .; j_gene: TRBJ2-3; v_gene: TRBV10-2; CDR3aa: CASKASLSSDTQYF; CDR3nt: TGCGCCAGCAAGGCTAGCCTAAGCTCAGATACGCAGTATTTT
d_gene: .; j_gene: TRBJ1-1; v_gene: TRBV28; CDR3aa: CASTQNTEAFF; CDR3nt: TGTGCCAGCACCCAGAACACTGAAGCTTTCTTT